Listed here is a single TCR beta chain. Its antigen is not known. Splitting of CD4+ cells produced CD45RA+ naive and CD45RA-negative memory subsets. The method was immunoSEQ multiplex PCR; TCRdb's version includes in-frame clones alone and lacks a portion of them. This sample has under 2,500,000 clones, with approximately 95% found just once. This sample stems from a study of shared clonotypes between healthy human individuals. Findings and limits, study-wide: Larger richness was generally estimated for naive than memory subsets. Represented genetic and exposure-history diversity was restricted by having few donors.

Germline values: CDR1 SGHRS, CDR2 YFSETQ. The CDR3 loop spans 14 amino acids. V lost 5 bases to trimming and J lost 2 bases; unmatched junction nucleotides: 6. The rearrangement links TRBV5-1 to TRBJ2-7, with 8 bases matching TRBD1. The specimen sequenced was naive CD4+ T cells sorted from blood. As for subset: CD45RA+ positively selected. The receptor was isolated from a man younger than 30 in good health. In DNA form, the CDR3 reads TGCGCCAGCAGGGTAGGACAGGGCCCCTACGAGCAGTACTTC. Translated, it gives CASRVGQGPYEQYF.